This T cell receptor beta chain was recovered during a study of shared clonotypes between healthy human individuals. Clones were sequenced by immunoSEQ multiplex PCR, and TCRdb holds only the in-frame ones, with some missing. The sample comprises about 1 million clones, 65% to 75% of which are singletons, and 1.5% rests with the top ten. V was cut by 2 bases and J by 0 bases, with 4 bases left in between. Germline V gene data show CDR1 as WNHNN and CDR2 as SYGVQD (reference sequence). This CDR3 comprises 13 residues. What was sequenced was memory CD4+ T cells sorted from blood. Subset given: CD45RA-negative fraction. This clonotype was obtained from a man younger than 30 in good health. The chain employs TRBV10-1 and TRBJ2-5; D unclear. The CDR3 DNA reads TGCGCCAGCAGTGAGGCACACCAAGAGACCCAGTACTTC. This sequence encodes CASSEAHQETQYF.